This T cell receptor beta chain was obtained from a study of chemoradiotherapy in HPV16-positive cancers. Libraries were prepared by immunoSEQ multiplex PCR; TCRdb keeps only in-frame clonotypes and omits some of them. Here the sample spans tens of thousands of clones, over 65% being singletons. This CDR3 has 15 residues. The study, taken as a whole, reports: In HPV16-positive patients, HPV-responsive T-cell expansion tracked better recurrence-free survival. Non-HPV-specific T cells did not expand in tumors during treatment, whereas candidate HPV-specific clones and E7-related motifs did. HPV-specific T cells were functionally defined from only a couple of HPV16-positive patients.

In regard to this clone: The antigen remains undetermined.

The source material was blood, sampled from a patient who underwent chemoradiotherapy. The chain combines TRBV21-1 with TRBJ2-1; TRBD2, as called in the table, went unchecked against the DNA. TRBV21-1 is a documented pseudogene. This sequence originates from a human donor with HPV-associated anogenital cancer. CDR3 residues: CASSDPAGSYNEQFF. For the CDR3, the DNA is TGTGCCAGCAGCGACCCTGCGGGATCCTACAATGAGCAGTTCTTC.